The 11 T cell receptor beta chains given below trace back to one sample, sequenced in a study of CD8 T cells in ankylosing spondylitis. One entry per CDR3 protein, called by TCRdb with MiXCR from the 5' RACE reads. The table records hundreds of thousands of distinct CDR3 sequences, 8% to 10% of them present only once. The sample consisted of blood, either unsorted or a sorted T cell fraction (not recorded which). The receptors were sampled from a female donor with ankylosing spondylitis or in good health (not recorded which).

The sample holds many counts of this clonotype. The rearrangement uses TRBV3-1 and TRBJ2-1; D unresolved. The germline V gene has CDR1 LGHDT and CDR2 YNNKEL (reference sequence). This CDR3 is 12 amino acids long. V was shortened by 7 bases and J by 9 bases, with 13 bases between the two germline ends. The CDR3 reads CASTSGRLEQFF. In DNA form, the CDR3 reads TGTGCCAGCACCTCGGGTCGGCTTGAGCAGTTCTTC.

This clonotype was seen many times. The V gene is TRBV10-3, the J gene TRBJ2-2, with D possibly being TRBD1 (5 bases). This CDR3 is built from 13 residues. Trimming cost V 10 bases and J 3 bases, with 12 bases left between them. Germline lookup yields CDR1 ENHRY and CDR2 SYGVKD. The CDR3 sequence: CATQARDTGELFF. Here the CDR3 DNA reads TGTGCCACACAGGCCAGGGACACCGGGGAGCTGTTTTTT.

CDR3 in amino acids: CATSSGQRGNEKLFF. The CDR3 DNA reads as TGTGCCACCAGCAGCGGGCAAAGGGGTAATGAAAAACTGTTTTTT. The V call is TRBV15, the J call TRBJ1-4; a possible D gene is TRBD1 (5 bases). The CDR3 has 15 residues. CDR1 is LNHNV and CDR2 is YYDKDF in the germline V gene (reference sequence). Between the trimmed V and J ends, which lost 3 bases and 4 bases, there was a span of 12 bases.

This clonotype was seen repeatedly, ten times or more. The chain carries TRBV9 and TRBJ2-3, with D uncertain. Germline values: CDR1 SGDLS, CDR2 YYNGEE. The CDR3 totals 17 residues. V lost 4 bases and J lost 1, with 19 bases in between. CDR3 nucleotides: TGTGCCAGCAGCCCAACCCACAATGGTGGAGGCACAGATACGCAGTATTTT. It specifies CASSPTHNGGGTDTQYF.

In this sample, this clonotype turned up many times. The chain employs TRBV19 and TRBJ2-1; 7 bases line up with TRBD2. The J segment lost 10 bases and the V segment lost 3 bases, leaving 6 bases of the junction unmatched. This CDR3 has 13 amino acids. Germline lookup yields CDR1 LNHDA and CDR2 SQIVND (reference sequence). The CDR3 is CASSISGAGEQFF. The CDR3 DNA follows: TGTGCCAGTAGTATCAGCGGGGCGGGGGAGCAGTTCTTC.

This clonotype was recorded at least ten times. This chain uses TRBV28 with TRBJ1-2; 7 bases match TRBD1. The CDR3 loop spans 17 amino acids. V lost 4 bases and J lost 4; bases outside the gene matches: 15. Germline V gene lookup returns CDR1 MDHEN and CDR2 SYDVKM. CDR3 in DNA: TGTGCCAGCAGTTCTTTCACGAGGGGACAGTCCACCTATGGCTACACCTTC. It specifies CASSSFTRGQSTYGYTF.

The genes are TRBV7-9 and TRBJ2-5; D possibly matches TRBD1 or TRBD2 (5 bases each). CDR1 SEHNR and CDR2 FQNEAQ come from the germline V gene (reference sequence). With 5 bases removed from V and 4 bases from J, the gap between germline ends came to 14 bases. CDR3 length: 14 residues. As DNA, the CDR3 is TGTGCCAGCAGCCCTCAGAGGGGTGGAGAGACCCAGTACTTC. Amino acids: CASSPQRGGETQYF.

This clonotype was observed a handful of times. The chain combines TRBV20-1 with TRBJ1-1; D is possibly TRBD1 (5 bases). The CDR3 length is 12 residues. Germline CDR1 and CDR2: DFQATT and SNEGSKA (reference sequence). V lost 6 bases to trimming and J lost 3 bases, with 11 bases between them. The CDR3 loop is CSAQQVDTEAFF. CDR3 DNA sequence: TGCAGTGCACAACAGGTCGACACTGAAGCTTTCTTT.

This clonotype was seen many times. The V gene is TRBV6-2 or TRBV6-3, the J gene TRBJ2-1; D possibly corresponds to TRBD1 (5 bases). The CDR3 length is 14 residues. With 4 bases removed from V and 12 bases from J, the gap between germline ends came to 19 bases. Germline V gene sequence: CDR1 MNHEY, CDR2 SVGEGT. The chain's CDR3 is CASSLAFGREGQFF. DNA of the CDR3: TGTGCCAGCAGTTTGGCGTTTGGCAGGGAAGGGCAGTTCTTC.

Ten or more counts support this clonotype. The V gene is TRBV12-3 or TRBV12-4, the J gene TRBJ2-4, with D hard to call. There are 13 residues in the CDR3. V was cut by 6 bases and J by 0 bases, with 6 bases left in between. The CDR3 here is CASSALAKNIQYF. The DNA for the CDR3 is TGTGCCAGCAGCGCTCTAGCCAAAAACATTCAGTACTTC.

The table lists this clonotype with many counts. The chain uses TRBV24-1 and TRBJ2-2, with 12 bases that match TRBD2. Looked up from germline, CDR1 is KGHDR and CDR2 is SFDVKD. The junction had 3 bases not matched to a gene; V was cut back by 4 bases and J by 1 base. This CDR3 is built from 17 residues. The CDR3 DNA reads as TGTGCCACCAGTGACCGACTAGCGGGAGTGAACACCGGGGAGCTGTTTTTT. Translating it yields CATSDRLAGVNTGELFF.